These 30 T cell receptor beta chains share one sample of origin, sequenced in a study of PD-1 blockade in classical Hodgkin lymphoma. Here immunoSEQ multiplex PCR was the method, and the copy in TCRdb shows in-frame clones only, minus some. The sample carries roughly 96,000 clones, more than 85% recorded once. Time point indicated: cycle 4 day 1 (C4D1), after less than 7 weeks of nivolumab. In every patient, relapse followed autologous stem cell transplantation, while exposure to brentuximab vedotin differed. The sequencing here drew on peripheral blood mononuclear cells (PBMCs), taken before the fourth cycle of nivolumab. All receptors derive from a human donor with classical Hodgkin lymphoma.

This clone was observed a handful of times. This sequence joins TRBV28 and TRBJ1-4, with 10 bases that match TRBD1. This CDR3 has 14 residues. V gave up 5 bases and J gave up 6 bases; unmatched junction bases: 3. Germline V CDR1 and CDR2: MDHEN, SYDVKM. CDR3 region: CASSPGTGDEKLFF. CDR3 bases: TGTGCCAGCAGTCCCGGGACAGGGGATGAAAAACTGTTTTTT.

The chain is built from TRBV27 and TRBJ2-2; 7 nucleotides line up with TRBD2. V was pared by 2 bases and J by 4 bases, with 13 bases of the junction left unmatched. CDR1 is MNHEY and CDR2 is SMNVEV in the germline V gene (reference sequence). CDR3 length: 18 amino acids. CDR3 residues: CASSLTRDYPDRTGELFF. DNA of the CDR3: TGTGCCAGCAGTTTAACGAGGGACTACCCAGACCGCACCGGGGAGCTGTTTTTT.

This rearrangement joins TRBV27 to TRBJ2-2, with 11 bases fitting TRBD2. This CDR3 spans 16 amino acids. Trimming cost V 5 bases and J 7 bases; bases outside gene matches: 9. The V gene's germline CDR1 is MNHEY and CDR2 SMNVEV (reference sequence). The CDR3 nucleotides are TGTGCCAGCAGTCCTCTAGCGGGAGGATGGGTCGGGGAGCTGTTTTTT. This codes for CASSPLAGGWVGELFF.

This clone was detected only once. V and J are TRBV7-8 and TRBJ1-1, with D possibly being TRBD1 (6 bases). CDR3 size: 19 residues. Germline-derived CDR1 and CDR2 are SGHVS and FQNEAQ. V shed 4 bases and J shed 0 bases, with 24 bases lying between them. The CDR3 sequence is CASSSGGQRRRNMNTEAFF. The CDR3 bases are TGTGCCAGCAGCTCGGGCGGACAGAGGAGACGAAATATGAACACTGAAGCTTTCTTT.

V gene TRBV11-3 combines with J gene TRBJ1-3; unclear D gene. CDR3 length: 13 residues. Germline CDR1 and CDR2: SGHNT and YENEEA. Deletions cut 5 bases from V and 2 bases from J, with 7 bases between. For the CDR3, the DNA is TGTGCCAGCAGCCCCGGACCTGGAAACACCATATATTTT. As protein: CASSPGPGNTIYF.

This clone has a handful of counts. The gene calls are TRBV4-2 and TRBJ1-1; D is undetermined. Looked up from germline, CDR1 is LGHNA and CDR2 is YNFKEQ. The germline V and J ends were trimmed by 8 bases and 3 bases, with 19 bases remaining between them. The CDR3 covers 15 residues. Here the CDR3 DNA reads TGTGCCAGCTCCCCTAATATTGGCTTGGACACTGAAGCTTTCTTT. It codes for CASSPNIGLDTEAFF.

This chain links TRBV7-2 with TRBJ2-7, with 10 bases lining up with TRBD2. Germline CDR1 SGHTA, CDR2 FQGNSA. Germline trimming cut 3 bases from V and 3 bases from J; bases unmatched to any gene: 5. The CDR3 sequence is 15 residues long. The CDR3 region has the DNA TGTGCCAGCAGCTTTCTAGCGGGAGTGGTCTACGAGCAGTACTTC. Its protein product is CASSFLAGVVYEQYF.

This clone was found a few times. The J gene is TRBJ1-5, the V gene TRBV2, with a possible D match to TRBD1 (5 bases). Germline values: CDR1 SNHLY, CDR2 FYNNEI. This CDR3 contains 15 residues. V lost 6 bases, J lost 0 bases, and 12 bases lay in between. CDR3 in amino acids: CASRADSYSNQPQHF. The CDR3 DNA follows: TGTGCCAGCAGAGCCGACAGCTATAGCAATCAGCCCCAGCATTTT.

This chain joins TRBV6-1 and TRBJ1-5, with 8 bases lining up with TRBD1. Germline V gene data show CDR1 as MNHNS and CDR2 as SASEGT. The CDR3 runs 15 residues. Trimming cost V 6 bases and J 0 bases; bases outside gene matches: 4. CDR3 amino acids: CASRRQGSSNQPQHF. For the CDR3, the DNA is TGTGCCAGCAGAAGACAGGGGTCTAGCAATCAGCCCCAGCATTTT.

This chain connects TRBV19 to TRBJ2-7; D remains unclear. Per the germline V gene, CDR1 is LNHDA and CDR2 is SQIVND (reference sequence). The V end lost 0 bases, the J end lost 4 bases, and 4 bases lay between the germline ends. This CDR3 comprises 12 residues. CDR3 sequence: CASSIDPYEQYF. CDR3 DNA: TGTGCCAGTAGTATAGATCCGTACGAGCAGTACTTC. Filled out from reference TRBV19 and TRBJ2-7, the complete variable domain reads DGGITQSPKYLFRKEGQNVTLSCEQNLNHDAMYWYRQDPGQGLRLIYYSQIVNDFQKGDIAEGYSVSREKKESFPLTVTSAQKNPTAFYLCASSIDPYEQYFGPGTRLTVT.

This sequence joins TRBV6-1 and TRBJ2-1; D uncertain. Per germline, CDR1 MNHNS and CDR2 SASEGT. The CDR3 runs 15 residues. The V and J ends lost 2 bases and 0 bases respectively, with 8 bases between them. CDR3 sequence (DNA): TGTGCCAGCAGTGAATACTGGGGCTCCTACAATGAGCAGTTCTTC. Encoded protein: CASSEYWGSYNEQFF.

This chain connects TRBV28 to TRBJ1-4, with D uncertain. Trimming pared 7 bases from V and 0 bases from J, leaving 12 bases between. This CDR3 region has 15 residues. Germline V gene data show CDR1 as MDHEN and CDR2 as SYDVKM. The CDR3 loop is CASKVSSTTNEKLFF. The CDR3 nucleotides read TGTGCCAGCAAGGTGTCGAGTACAACTAATGAAAAACTGTTTTTT.

The chain has TRBV27 and TRBJ2-7, with D perhaps TRBD2 (5 bases). V was clipped by 5 bases and J by 3 bases, with 11 bases between them. From germline, CDR1 is MNHEY and CDR2 SMNVEV (reference sequence). The CDR3 runs 13 residues. The CDR3 nucleotides are TGTGCCAGCAGTCTCGGGGTCAACTACGAGCAGTACTTC. It specifies CASSLGVNYEQYF.

The genes are TRBV28 and TRBJ2-1; tentatively, D is TRBD1 or TRBD2 (5 bases each). CDR3 length equals 14 residues. Trimming took 3 bases from V and 11 from J, leaving 17 bases between them. The germline V gene has CDR1 MDHEN and CDR2 SYDVKM. The CDR3 protein is CASSLGDRPQKQFF. The DNA for the CDR3 is TGTGCCAGCAGTTTGGGGGACCGCCCGCAAAAGCAGTTCTTC.

The chain joins TRBV30 to TRBJ1-1, with D unresolved. The CDR3 loop spans 13 amino acids. The V and J ends lost 1 base and 7 bases respectively, with 13 bases between them. Per the germline V gene, CDR1 is GTSNPN and CDR2 is SVGIG (reference sequence). The CDR3 protein is CAWSDGVALEAFF. DNA of the CDR3: TGTGCCTGGAGTGACGGGGTGGCTCTTGAAGCTTTCTTT.

This clone has just one count. CDR3 bases: TGTGCCAGCTCCAGCGGGAATACCTACGAGCAGTACTTC. This codes for CASSSGNTYEQYF. The chain combines TRBV4-2 with TRBJ2-7, with 7 bases fitting TRBD2. The germline V gene encodes CDR1 LGHNA and CDR2 YNFKEQ. CDR3 length: 13 amino acids. V gave up 8 bases and J gave up 2 bases; unmatched junction bases: 6.

The rearrangement uses TRBV28 and TRBJ1-2; D possibly corresponds to TRBD1 (6 bases). Trimming removed 7 bases from V and 6 bases from J, with 21 bases in between. CDR1 and CDR2 (germline): MDHEN, SYDVKM. CDR3 length equals 15 residues. The chain's CDR3 is CASTPAFDEGDGYTF. In DNA form, the CDR3 reads TGTGCCAGCACACCTGCCTTCGATGAGGGGGATGGCTACACCTTC.

The chain has TRBV28 and TRBJ2-4, with no clear D. Germline loops: CDR1 MDHEN, CDR2 SYDVKM. Trimming removed 7 bases at V and 3 bases at J, with 10 bases between. The CDR3 length is 13 residues. The CDR3 region has the DNA TGTGCCAGCATGTTGAATAGCAAAAACATTCAGTACTTC. The encoded protein is CASMLNSKNIQYF.

The rearrangement links TRBV7-9 to TRBJ1-3; the match to TRBD1 covers 7 bases. There are 14 residues in the CDR3. Germline CDR1 reads SEHNR; CDR2 reads FQNEAQ (reference sequence). V shed 3 bases and J 2 bases; nucleotides not matched to a gene: 1. Written as DNA, the CDR3 is TGTGCCAGCAGCTTCACAGGGGCTGGAAACACCATATATTTT. It codes for CASSFTGAGNTIYF.

As DNA, the CDR3 is TGTGCCTCAAGTGAACAAAGGGGACTGTCTAACGAGCAGTACTTC. This sequence encodes CASSEQRGLSNEQYF. The V call is TRBV30, the J call TRBJ2-7; a weak D match, TRBD2 (6 bases). V lost 7 bases and J 5 bases, leaving 24 bases between the germline ends. The CDR3 spans 15 residues. Per germline, CDR1 GTSNPN and CDR2 SVGIG (reference sequence).

The chain has TRBV15 and TRBJ2-3; 7 positions agree with TRBD2. Trimming removed 0 bases from V and 2 bases from J; junction bases left unmatched: 2. The CDR3 loop spans 15 amino acids. Germline CDR1 and CDR2: LNHNV and YYDKDF (reference sequence). CDR3: CATSRDRGVTDTQYF. The CDR3 DNA reads as TGTGCCACCAGCAGAGATCGGGGGGTCACAGATACGCAGTATTTT.

The J gene is TRBJ1-3, the V gene TRBV7-9; D perhaps matches TRBD1 (6 bases). This CDR3 is 15 amino acids long. V shed 2 bases and J shed 0 bases, with 8 bases lying between them. Germline V lookup: CDR1 SEHNR, CDR2 FQNEAQ (reference sequence). The DNA for the CDR3 is TGTGCCAGCAGCTTATGGGACACCTCTGGAAACACCATATATTTT. Its translation is CASSLWDTSGNTIYF.

The J gene is TRBJ2-5, the V gene TRBV5-1, with D possibly TRBD2 on 5 matching bases. The CDR3 consists of 15 residues. Germline CDR1 and CDR2: SGHRS and YFSETQ. The ends were cut back, 2 bases at V and 0 bases at J, with 11 bases in the middle. The CDR3 DNA sequence: TGCGCCAGCAGCTTCTGGCGGGCGAACCAAGAGACCCAGTACTTC. Protein sequence: CASSFWRANQETQYF.

This chain links TRBV7-2 with TRBJ1-2, with D unresolved. Germline V gene data show CDR1 as SGHTA and CDR2 as FQGNSA. The CDR3 covers 14 residues. V lost 4 bases, J lost 5 bases, and 14 bases lay in between. The CDR3 loop reads CASSSTRTSYGYTF. CDR3 DNA sequence: TGTGCCAGCAGCTCGACCCGGACCTCATATGGCTACACCTTC.

V and J are TRBV28 and TRBJ1-1; TRBD1 might be the D (6 bases). The V gene lost 5 bases and the J gene lost 1 base, with 20 bases spanning the gap. The CDR3 is made up of 17 amino acids. Looked up from germline, CDR1 is MDHEN and CDR2 is SYDVKM. The CDR3 loop reads CASSRVGGALRNTEAFF. CDR3 in DNA: TGTGCCAGCAGTCGGGTTGGGGGCGCACTTCGGAACACTGAAGCTTTCTTT.

The chain is built from TRBV7-2 and TRBJ2-1; the D is unclear. The CDR3 has 11 amino acids. Deletions cut 2 bases from V and 7 bases from J, with 3 bases between. Germline V gene lookup returns CDR1 SGHTA and CDR2 FQGNSA. The CDR3 bases are TGTGCCAGCAGCTTATCAAATGAGCAGTTCTTC. The encoded protein is CASSLSNEQFF.

CDR3 sequence: CASGPGEETQYF. The CDR3 coding sequence is TGTGCTAGTGGCCCCGGAGAAGAGACCCAGTACTTC. V is TRBV12-5 and J is TRBJ2-5; no firm D call. Per germline, CDR1 LGHNT and CDR2 FRNRAP. There are 12 residues in the CDR3. The V gene lost 6 bases and the J gene lost 3 bases, with 8 bases spanning the gap.

This chain uses TRBV11-3 with TRBJ2-1; 10 bases agree with TRBD1. Germline CDR1 SGHNT, CDR2 YENEEA. The V and J ends lost 5 bases and 10 bases, in that order; junction bases with no gene match: 11. The CDR3 totals 15 residues. The chain's CDR3 is CASSTGQGTFREQFF. DNA of the CDR3: TGTGCCAGCAGCACGGGACAGGGGACCTTCAGGGAGCAGTTCTTC. Drawing the rest from reference TRBV11-3 and TRBJ2-1, the complete variable domain is EAGVVQSPRYKIIEKKQPVAFWCNPISGHNTLYWYLQNLGQGPELLIRYENEEAVDDSQLPKDRFSAERLKGVDSTLKIQPAELGDSAVYLCASSTGQGTFREQFFGPGTRLTVL.

The genes are TRBV28 and TRBJ2-4, with 7 bases aligning to TRBD1. V shed 2 bases and J 4 bases; nucleotides not matched to a gene: 2. Per germline, CDR1 MDHEN and CDR2 SYDVKM. The CDR3 spans 14 residues. The CDR3 DNA is TGTGCCAGCAGTTTACCGGGACAGAAAAACATTCAGTACTTC. Protein product: CASSLPGQKNIQYF.

CDR3 DNA: TGTGCCAGCAGGCCTACTAGCGGACAGAACAATGAGCAGTTCTTC. Protein: CASRPTSGQNNEQFF. The rearrangement uses TRBV6-5 and TRBJ2-1; 8 bases are a match to TRBD2. The ends lost 6 bases at V and 5 bases at J; junction bases unmatched: 9. CDR1 is MNHEY, CDR2 SVGAGI, per germline. The CDR3 totals 15 residues.